This T cell receptor (beta chain) was recorded in a study of OX40 agonist ivuxolimab in advanced cancers. Clones were sequenced by immunoSEQ multiplex PCR, and TCRdb holds only the in-frame ones, with some missing. Of around 13,000 clones listed, over 70% are singletons. A remark on this clone: The antigen is undetermined.

Whole-study results and caveats: Clonal expansion was seen in CD4+ and CD8+ blood T cells by week 6 at 0.1 to 3.0 mg/kg.

This material consisted of CD4+ or CD8+ T cells sorted from blood, taken in a trial of the OX40 agonist ivuxolimab. This TCR came from an adult with an advanced solid tumor such as melanoma, head and neck, liver or kidney cancer.

DNA of the CDR3: TGTGCCAGCAGCGTACAGGGGTATAGCAATCAGCCCCAGCATTTT. This gives the protein CASSVQGYSNQPQHF. The chain couples TRBV6-1 to TRBJ1-5; 7 bases are shared with TRBD1. The CDR3 sequence is 15 residues long. With 6 bases clipped from V and 0 bases from J, the junction kept 5 bases outside the gene matches. Germline V gene data show CDR1 as MNHNS and CDR2 as SASEGT.